This T cell receptor (beta chain) was retrieved from a study of blood T cells in healthy people across ages. For the second PCR, which ran for about 6 to 11 cycles, a sample-barcoded 5' primer and a J-beta primer mix were used. TCRdb analysed the 5' RACE reads with MiXCR anew, one entry per CDR3 protein. The sample contains fewer than 1,200,000 distinct CDR3 sequences, about 23% of which appear only once. The V end lost 6 bases, the J end lost 2 bases, and 14 bases lay between the germline ends. Germline V CDR1 and CDR2: MNHEY, SMNVEV (reference sequence). CDR3 length: 15 amino acids. This clonotype was recorded a few times. The donors, aged roughly 6 to 95, were healthy Caucasians from Russia. These same records also appear under a second study, on T cells of mothers and their children.

This receptor was taken from a girl aged 2-10 years in good health. The sequencing sample was made of blood. V usage is TRBV27 and J usage is TRBJ2-1; possibly TRBD1 for D (6 bases). DNA for the CDR3: TGTGCCAGCAGGACTCAGGGGTCCCCCTACAATGAGCAGTTCTTC. Amino acid sequence: CASRTQGSPYNEQFF.